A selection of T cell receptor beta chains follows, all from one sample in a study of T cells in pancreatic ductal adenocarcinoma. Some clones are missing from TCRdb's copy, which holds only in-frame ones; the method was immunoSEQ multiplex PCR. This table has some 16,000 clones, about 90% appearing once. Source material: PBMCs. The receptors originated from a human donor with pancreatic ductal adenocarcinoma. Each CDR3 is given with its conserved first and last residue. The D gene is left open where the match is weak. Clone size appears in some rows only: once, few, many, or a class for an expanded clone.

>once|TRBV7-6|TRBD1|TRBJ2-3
TGTGCCAGCAGCTCCCGCTCCAGGGGGCGCCCAGATACGCAGTATTTT
CASSSRSRGRPDTQYF
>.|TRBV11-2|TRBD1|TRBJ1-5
TGTGCCAGCAGCAAAACAGGGGATGGGAATCAGCCCCAGCATTTT
CASSKTGDGNQPQHF
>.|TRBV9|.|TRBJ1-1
TGTGCCAGCAGCGCCCCACGGGGGATGAACACTGAAGCTTTCTTT
CASSAPRGMNTEAFF
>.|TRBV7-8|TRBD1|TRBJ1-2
TGTGCCAGCAGCCTCACTATGGGGACAGCGAAGGGCTATGGCTACACCTTC
CASSLTMGTAKGYGYTF
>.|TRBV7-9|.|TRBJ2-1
TGTGCCAGCAGCCCCCGGACAAGCTCCTACAATGAGCAGTTCTTC
CASSPRTSSYNEQFF
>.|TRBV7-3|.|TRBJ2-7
TGTGCCAGCAGCGAGACAGGAACAGGAGGGCGCGAGCAGTACTTC
CASSETGTGGREQYF
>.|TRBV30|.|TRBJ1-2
TGTGCCTGGAGTGCAGGGCGGCGTATTCTTGGCTACACCTTC
CAWSAGRRILGYTF
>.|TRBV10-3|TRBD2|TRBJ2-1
TGTGCCATCAGTGAGTCCCTTGTTCCTAGCGGGGGGGCACCCCGGGAGCAGTTCTTC
CAISESLVPSGGAPREQFF
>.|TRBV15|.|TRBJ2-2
TGTGCCACCCTCGAGTCTCCTAACGCGAACACCGGGGAGCTGTTTTTT
CATLESPNANTGELFF
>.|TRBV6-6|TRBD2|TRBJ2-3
TGTGCCAGCAGAGGCCGGGAGGGTAGCACAGATACGCAGTATTTT
CASRGREGSTDTQYF
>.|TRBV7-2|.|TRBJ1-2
TGTGCCAGCAGCTTAGCGTGGGATGACTATGGCTACACCTTC
CASSLAWDDYGYTF
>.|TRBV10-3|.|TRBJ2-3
TGTGCCAGCTCCTCGGGGGAGTCTAGCACAGATACGCAGTATTTT
CASSSGESSTDTQYF
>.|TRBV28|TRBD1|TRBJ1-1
TGTGCCAGCAGTTCTCTCAGGGGGCGCGGCACTGAAGCTTTCTTT
CASSSLRGRGTEAFF
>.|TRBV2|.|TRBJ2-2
TGTGCCAGCATGGCCGGGAACACCGGGGAGCTGTTTTTT
CASMAGNTGELFF
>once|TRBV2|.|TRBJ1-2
TGTGCCAGCAGTCCCAGGGCCGCAGGTCTCCACACCTTC
CASSPRAAGLHTF
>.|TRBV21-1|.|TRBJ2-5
TGTGCCAGCAGCAAAGCGGCTAGCGGGGGGGTCGAGACCCAGTACTTC
CASSKAASGGVETQYF
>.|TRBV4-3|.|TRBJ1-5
TGCGCCAGCAGCCAAGACAGGGTAAGGCAGCCCCAGCATTTT
CASSQDRVRQPQHF
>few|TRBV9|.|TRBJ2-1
TGTGCCAGCAGCGCTCACCAGGAGAATGAGCAGTTCTTC
CASSAHQENEQFF
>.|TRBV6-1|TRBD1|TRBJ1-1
TGTGCCAGCAGTGAAGCCCGAATCTCGGACAGGGGCAACACTGAAGCTTTCTTT
CASSEARISDRGNTEAFF
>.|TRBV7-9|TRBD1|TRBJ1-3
TGTGCCAGCACCCGGGACAGTGGGTCTGGAAACACCATATATTTT
CASTRDSGSGNTIYF
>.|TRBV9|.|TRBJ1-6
TGTGCCAGCAGCGTAGCTGTTTTTACGGCCGATTCACCCCTCCACTTT
CASSVAVFTADSPLHF
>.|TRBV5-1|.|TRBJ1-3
TGCGCCAGCAGCCCAACCGGGGGTTCTGGAAACACCATATATTTT
CASSPTGGSGNTIYF
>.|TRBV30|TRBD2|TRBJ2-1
TGTGCCTGGAGACCACCGCCGGGACTAGCGGGGGTTAGGCCCTACAATGAGCAGTTCTTC
CAWRPPPGLAGVRPYNEQFF
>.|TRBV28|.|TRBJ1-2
TGTGCCAGCAGTTTGTATTCGGGGAACTATGGCTACACCTTC
CASSLYSGNYGYTF
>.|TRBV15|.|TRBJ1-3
TGTGCCACCAGCAGTATGGGAGGTGGAAACACCATATATTTT
CATSSMGGGNTIYF
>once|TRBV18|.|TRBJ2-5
TGTGCCAGCTCACCACGGGCAGGGGTAGAGACCCAGTACTTC
CASSPRAGVETQYF
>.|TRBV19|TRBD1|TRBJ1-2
TGTGCCAGTACACAGGGACAGGGGGTCGACTATGGCTACACCTTC
CASTQGQGVDYGYTF
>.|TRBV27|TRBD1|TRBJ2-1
TGTGCCAGCAGTTTATTTCAGGGGGCAACCAATGAGCAGTTCTTC
CASSLFQGATNEQFF
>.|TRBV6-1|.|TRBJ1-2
TGTGCCAGCAGTGAAGCACATGGTGACAGTTTTCGGTTCTACACCTTC
CASSEAHGDSFRFYTF
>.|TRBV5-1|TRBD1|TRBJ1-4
TGCGCCAGCAGCTTGGGGCCCGGGACAGGGGAGGAAAAACTGTTTTTT
CASSLGPGTGEEKLFF
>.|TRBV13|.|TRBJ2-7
TGTGCCAGCAGCTTAGTAGCTGGACGGGAGTCGACTTACGAGCAGTACTTC
CASSLVAGRESTYEQYF
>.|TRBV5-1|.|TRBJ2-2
TGCGCCAGCAGCTTGGCCGCGACTAGCACCGGGGAGCTGTTTTTT
CASSLAATSTGELFF
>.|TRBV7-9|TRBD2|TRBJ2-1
TGTGCCAGCAGCCGACTAGCGGGGAAGTACTACAATGAGCAGTTCTTC
CASSRLAGKYYNEQFF
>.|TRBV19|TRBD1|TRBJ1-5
TGTGCCAGTAGTATAAGGGTGTGGGGACAGGGGGAAAAATATAGCAATCAGCCCCAGCATTTT
CASSIRVWGQGEKYSNQPQHF
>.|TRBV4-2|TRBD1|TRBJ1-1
TGTGCCAGCAGCCCCGGACAGGACGGGCTTCTAAGAGAAGCTTTCTTT
CASSPGQDGLLREAFF
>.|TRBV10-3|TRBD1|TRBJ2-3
TGTGCCATCAGTGAGTCCTGGACAGGGGGAACAGATACGCAGTATTTT
CAISESWTGGTDTQYF
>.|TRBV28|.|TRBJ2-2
TGTGCCAGCAAGTTCGTACAGGGTTTCAGCGGGGAGCTGTTTTTT
CASKFVQGFSGELFF
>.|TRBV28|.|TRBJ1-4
TGTGCCAGCAGTGGGCGAGGGGCAACTAATGAAAAACTGTTTTTT
CASSGRGATNEKLFF
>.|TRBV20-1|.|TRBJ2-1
TGCAGTGCTACGGGCGGGGATGAGCAGTTCTTC
CSATGGDEQFF
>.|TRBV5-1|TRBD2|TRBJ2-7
TGCGCCAGCAGCCGGTCCCTAGCGGCGGGGGAGGAGCAGTACTTC
CASSRSLAAGEEQYF
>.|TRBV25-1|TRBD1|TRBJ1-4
TGTGCCAGCAGTGAATTCTGGGACAGCGAAAAACTGTTTTTT
CASSEFWDSEKLFF
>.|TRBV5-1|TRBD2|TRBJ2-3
TGCGCCAGCAGCTCCCTAGCGGGGGGATCAGATACGCAGTATTTT
CASSSLAGGSDTQYF
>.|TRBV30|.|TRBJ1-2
TGTGCCGGTAGGGAGGGGGCTAACTATGGCTACACCTTC
CAGREGANYGYTF
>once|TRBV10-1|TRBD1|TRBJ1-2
TGCGCCAGCAGTGACCACTCTCGGACAGGAGGACATTATTATGGCTACACCTTC
CASSDHSRTGGHYYGYTF
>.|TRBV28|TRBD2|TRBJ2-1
TGTGCCAGCAGTTTATTCGATCTAGCGGGAGGGCCCGGTGAGCAGTTCTTC
CASSLFDLAGGPGEQFF